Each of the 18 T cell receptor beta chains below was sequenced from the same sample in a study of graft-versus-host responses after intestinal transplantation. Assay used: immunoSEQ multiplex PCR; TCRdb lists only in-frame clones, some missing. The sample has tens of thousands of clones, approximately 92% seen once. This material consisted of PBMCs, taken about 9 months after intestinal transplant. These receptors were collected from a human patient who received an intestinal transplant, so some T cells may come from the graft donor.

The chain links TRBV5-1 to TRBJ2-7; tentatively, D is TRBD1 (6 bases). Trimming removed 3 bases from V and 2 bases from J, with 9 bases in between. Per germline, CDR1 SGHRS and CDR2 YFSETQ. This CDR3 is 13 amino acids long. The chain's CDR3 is CASSSQGPYEQYF. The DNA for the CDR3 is TGCGCCAGCAGCTCACAGGGCCCCTACGAGCAGTACTTC.

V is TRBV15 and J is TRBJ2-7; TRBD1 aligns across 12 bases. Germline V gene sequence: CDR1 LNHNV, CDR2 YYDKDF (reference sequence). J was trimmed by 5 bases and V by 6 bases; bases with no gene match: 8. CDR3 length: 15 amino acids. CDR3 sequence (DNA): TGTGCCACCAGACTAGGGACAGGGGGCCTGGACGAGCAGTACTTC. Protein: CATRLGTGGLDEQYF.

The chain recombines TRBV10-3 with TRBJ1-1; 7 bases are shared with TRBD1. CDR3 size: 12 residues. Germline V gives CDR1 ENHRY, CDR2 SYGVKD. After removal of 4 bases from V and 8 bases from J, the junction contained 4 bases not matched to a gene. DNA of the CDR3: TGTGCCATCAGTGCGGGACAGCCAGAAGCTTTCTTT. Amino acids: CAISAGQPEAFF.

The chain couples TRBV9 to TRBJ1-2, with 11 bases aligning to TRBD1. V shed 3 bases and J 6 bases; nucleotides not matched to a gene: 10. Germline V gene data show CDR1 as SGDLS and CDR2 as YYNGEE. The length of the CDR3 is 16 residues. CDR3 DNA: TGTGCCAGCAGCGGGACAGCCGGGACAGGGGGGGATGGCTACACCTTC. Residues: CASSGTAGTGGDGYTF. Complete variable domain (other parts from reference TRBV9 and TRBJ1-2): DSGVTQTPKHLITATGQRVTLRCSPRSGDLSVYWYQQSLDQGLQFLIQYYNGEERAKGNILERFSAQQFPDLHSELNLSSLELGDSALYFCASSGTAGTGGDGYTFGSGTRLTVV.

The CDR3 spells CASSLNDQETQYF. CDR3 DNA sequence: TGCGCCAGCAGCTTGAACGACCAAGAGACCCAGTACTTC. This sequence joins TRBV5-1 and TRBJ2-5; D remains ambiguous. Trimming took 1 base from V and 0 from J, leaving 4 bases between them. The CDR3 is made up of 13 amino acids. Germline values: CDR1 SGHRS, CDR2 YFSETQ.

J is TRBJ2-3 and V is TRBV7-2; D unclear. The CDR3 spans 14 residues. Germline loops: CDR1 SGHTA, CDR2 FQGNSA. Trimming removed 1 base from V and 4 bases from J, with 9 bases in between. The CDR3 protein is CASSLGYSPDTQYF. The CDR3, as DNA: TGTGCCAGCAGCTTAGGTTATAGTCCAGATACGCAGTATTTT.

The DNA for the CDR3 is TGCGCCAGCAGCCAGGTATCTCCACTAGATTGGGCTTTAGAGACCCAGTACTTC. This sequence encodes CASSQVSPLDWALETQYF. V gene TRBV4-1 combines with J gene TRBJ2-5; TRBD2 is a possible D gene (5 bases). The length of the CDR3 is 18 residues. The germline V and J ends were trimmed by 3 bases and 4 bases, with 24 bases remaining between them. Germline V CDR1 and CDR2: MGHRA, YSYEKL.

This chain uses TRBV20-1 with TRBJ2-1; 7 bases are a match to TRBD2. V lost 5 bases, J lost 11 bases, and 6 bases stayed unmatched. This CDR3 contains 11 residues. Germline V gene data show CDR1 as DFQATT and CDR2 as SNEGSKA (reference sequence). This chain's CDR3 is CSARSGTKQFF. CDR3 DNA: TGCAGTGCTCGCTCCGGGACTAAGCAGTTCTTC.

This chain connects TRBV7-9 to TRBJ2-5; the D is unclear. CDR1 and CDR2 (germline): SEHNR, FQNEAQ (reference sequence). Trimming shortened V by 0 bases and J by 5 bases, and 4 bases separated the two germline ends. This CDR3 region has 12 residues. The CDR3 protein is CASSLAGETQYF. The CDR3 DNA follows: TGTGCCAGCAGCTTAGCGGGGGAGACCCAGTACTTC. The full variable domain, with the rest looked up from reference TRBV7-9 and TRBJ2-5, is DTGVSQNPRHKITKRGQNVTFRCDPISEHNRLYWYRQTLGQGPEFLTYFQNEAQLEKSRLLSDRFSAERPKGSFSTLEIQRTEQGDSAMYLCASSLAGETQYFGPGTRLLVL.

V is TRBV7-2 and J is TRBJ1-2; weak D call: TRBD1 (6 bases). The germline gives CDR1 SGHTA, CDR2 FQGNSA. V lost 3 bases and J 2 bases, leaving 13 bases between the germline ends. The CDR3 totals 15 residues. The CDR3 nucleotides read TGTGCCAGCAGCTTGGATACAGGGCCGAACTATGGCTACACCTTC. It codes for CASSLDTGPNYGYTF. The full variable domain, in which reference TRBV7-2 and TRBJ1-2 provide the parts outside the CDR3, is GAGVSQSPSNKVTEKGKDVELRCDPISGHTALYWYRQSLGQGLEFLIYFQGNSAPDKSGLPSDRFSAERTGGSVSTLTIQRTQQEDSAVYLCASSLDTGPNYGYTFGSGTRLTVV.

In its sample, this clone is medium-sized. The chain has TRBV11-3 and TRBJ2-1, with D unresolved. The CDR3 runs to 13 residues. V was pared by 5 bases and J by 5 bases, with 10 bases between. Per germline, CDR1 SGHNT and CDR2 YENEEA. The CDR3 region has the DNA TGTGCCAGCAGCCTGGCGGCGCACAATGAGCAGTTCTTC. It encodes CASSLAAHNEQFF.

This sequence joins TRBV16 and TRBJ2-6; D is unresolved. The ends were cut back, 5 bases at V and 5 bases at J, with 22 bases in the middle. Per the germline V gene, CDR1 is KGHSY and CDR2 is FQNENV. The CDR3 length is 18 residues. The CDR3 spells CASSDNRSLQSRANVLTF. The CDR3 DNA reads TGTGCCAGCAGCGACAATCGGTCGTTACAAAGTCGGGCCAACGTCCTGACTTTC.

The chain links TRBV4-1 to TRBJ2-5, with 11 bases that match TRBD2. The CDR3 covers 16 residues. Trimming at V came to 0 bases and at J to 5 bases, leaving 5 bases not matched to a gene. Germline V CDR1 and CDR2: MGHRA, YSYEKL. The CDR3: CASSQEGTSGRETQYF. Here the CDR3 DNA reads TGCGCCAGCAGCCAAGAGGGGACTAGCGGACGGGAGACCCAGTACTTC.

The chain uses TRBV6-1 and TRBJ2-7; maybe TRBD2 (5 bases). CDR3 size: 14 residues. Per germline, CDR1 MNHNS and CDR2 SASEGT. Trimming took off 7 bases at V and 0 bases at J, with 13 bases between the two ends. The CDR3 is CASTGRGLSYEQYF. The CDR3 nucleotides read TGTGCCAGCACGGGAAGAGGCCTCTCCTACGAGCAGTACTTC.

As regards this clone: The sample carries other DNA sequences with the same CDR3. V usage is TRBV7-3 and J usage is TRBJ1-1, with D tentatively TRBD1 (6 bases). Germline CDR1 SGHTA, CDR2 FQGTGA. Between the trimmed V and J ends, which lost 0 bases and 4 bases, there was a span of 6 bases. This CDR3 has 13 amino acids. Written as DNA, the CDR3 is TGTGCCAGCAGCTTAACAGGGGGCACTGAAGCTTTCTTT. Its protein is CASSLTGGTEAFF.

The CDR3 region is CASSLRAGQPQHF. The CDR3 DNA reads TGTGCCAGCAGCTTAAGGGCGGGTCAGCCCCAGCATTTT. The chain combines TRBV7-9 with TRBJ1-5, with unresolved D. Germline-derived CDR1 and CDR2 are SEHNR and FQNEAQ (reference sequence). The CDR3 consists of 13 residues. V shed 2 bases and J shed 6 bases, with 8 bases lying between them.

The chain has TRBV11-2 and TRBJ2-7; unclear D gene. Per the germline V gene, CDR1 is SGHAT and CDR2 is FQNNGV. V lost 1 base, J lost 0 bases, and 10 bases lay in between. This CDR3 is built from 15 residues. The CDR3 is CASSLGLASSYEQYF. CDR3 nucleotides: TGTGCCAGCAGCTTAGGACTGGCAAGCTCCTACGAGCAGTACTTC.

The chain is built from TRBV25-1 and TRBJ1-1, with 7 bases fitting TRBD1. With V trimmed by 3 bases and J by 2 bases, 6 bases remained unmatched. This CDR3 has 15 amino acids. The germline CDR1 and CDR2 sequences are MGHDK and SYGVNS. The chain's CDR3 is CASSETGWGNTEAFF. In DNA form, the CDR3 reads TGTGCCAGCAGTGAGACAGGGTGGGGAAACACTGAAGCTTTCTTT. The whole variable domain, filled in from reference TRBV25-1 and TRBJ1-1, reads EADIYQTPRYLVIGTGKKITLECSQTMGHDKMYWYQQDPGMELHLIHYSYGVNSTEKGDLSSESTVSRIRTEHFPLTLESARPSHTSQYLCASSETGWGNTEAFFGQGTRLTVV.